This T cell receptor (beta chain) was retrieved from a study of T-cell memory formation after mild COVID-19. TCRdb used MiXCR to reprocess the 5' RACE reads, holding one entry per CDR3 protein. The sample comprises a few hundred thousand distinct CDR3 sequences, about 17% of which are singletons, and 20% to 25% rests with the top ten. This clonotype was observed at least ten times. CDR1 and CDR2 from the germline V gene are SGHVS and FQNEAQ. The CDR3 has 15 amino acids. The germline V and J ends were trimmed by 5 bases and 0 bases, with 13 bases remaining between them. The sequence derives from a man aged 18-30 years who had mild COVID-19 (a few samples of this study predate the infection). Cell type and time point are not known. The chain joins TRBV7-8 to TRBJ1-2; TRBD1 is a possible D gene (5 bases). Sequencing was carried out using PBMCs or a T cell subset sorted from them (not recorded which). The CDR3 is CASSPRRGANYGYTF. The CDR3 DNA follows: TGTGCCAGCAGCCCTCGGAGGGGAGCTAACTATGGCTACACCTTC.